The 3 T cell receptor beta chains below were found in one sample sequenced in a study of blood T cells in healthy people across ages. The second PCR ran about 7 to 12 cycles with a sample-barcoded 5' primer and J-beta primers. One entry per CDR3 protein results from TCRdb running MiXCR on the 5' RACE reads. Seen here are about 720,000 distinct CDR3 sequences, about 25% observed once, and the top ten hold approximately 3.7%. These same records also appear under a second study, on T cells of mothers and their children.

Material for sequencing was blood. These receptors all stem from a boy aged 10-17 years in good health.

This clonotype was picked up a small number of times. The chain uses TRBV6-5 and TRBJ2-5; 9 bases fit TRBD1. V trimming: 5 bases; J trimming: 1 base; junction bases outside the gene matches: 2. The V gene's germline CDR1 is MNHEY and CDR2 SVGAGI. The length of the CDR3 is 14 residues. CDR3 sequence: CASSTTGGQETQYF. The CDR3 DNA is TGTGCCAGCAGTACGACAGGGGGCCAAGAGACCCAGTACTTC.

The chain combines TRBV29-1 with TRBJ2-1, with D maybe TRBD2 (5 bases). The better agreement between TRBJ2-5 and the DNA end casts doubt on the J call. Looked up from germline, CDR1 is SQVTM and CDR2 is ANQGSEA. This CDR3 spans 12 amino acids. The CDR3 DNA follows: TGCAGCGTCCCTTGGAGTGAGGGGACCCAGTACTTC. Protein product: CSVPWSEGTQYF.

The chain couples TRBV7-8 to TRBJ2-3, with D uncertain. Germline CDR1 reads SGHVS; CDR2 reads FQNEAQ. V shed 2 bases and J shed 1 base, with 7 bases lying between them. This CDR3 is 14 amino acids long. The CDR3 sequence is CASSLNHGTDTQYF. CDR3 bases: TGTGCCAGCAGCTTAAACCACGGCACAGATACGCAGTATTTT. Based on the CDR3 plus reference TRBV7-8 and TRBJ2-3, the full variable domain is GAGVSQSPRYKVAKRGQDVALRCDPISGHVSLFWYQQALGQGPEFLTYFQNEAQLDKSGLPSDRFFAERPEGSVSTLKIQRTQQEDSAVYLCASSLNHGTDTQYFGPGTRLTVL.